This TCR beta chain was captured by sequencing in a study of blood T cell repertoires in COVID-19. Study in general: Samples taken during acute and convalescent COVID-19 were collected in the United States, Italy and Spain. PBMCs, B-cell-depleted T cells, or T cells were the source of the cDNA or gDNA that made up the material.

The authors' processing: Quantification of nucleated cells was approximated via reference gene primer amplification. The repertoire was sequenced with immunoSEQ multiplex PCR; TCRdb's copy has only in-frame clones and lacks some. V and J calls and clone size are given by that table; D and trimming were obtained from the DNA. This table holds tens of thousands of clones, 75% to 90% found once. The V end was cut by 0 bases, the J end by 2 bases, with 13 bases between. CDR3 length: 16 amino acids. The germline gives CDR1 KGHSH, CDR2 LQKENI. The specimen was peripheral blood. The TCR sequence derives from a man aged 55 to 70 with active COVID-19. The chain couples TRBV18 to TRBJ2-5, with a tentative D call TRBD1 (5 bases). CDR3 coding DNA: TGTGCCAGCTCACCACCCTGGGGCCCGGATCAAGAGACCCAGTACTTC. This translates into CASSPPWGPDQETQYF.